A single sample gave rise to the 10 T cell receptor beta chains below, sequenced in a study of blood T cell repertoires in COVID-19. Sequencing used immunoSEQ multiplex PCR; TCRdb keeps in-frame clones, though not all of them. The repertoire holds 150,000 to 200,000 clones, with approximately 80% as singletons. The sample taken for sequencing was peripheral blood. These receptors were collected from a woman in her seventies with COVID-19, enrolled during active disease.

In this sample, this clone turned up once. V and J are TRBV30 and TRBJ1-2, with D unresolved. The CDR3 is 14 residues long. Germline V gene lookup returns CDR1 GTSNPN and CDR2 SVGIG (reference sequence). V was pared by 0 bases and J by 6 bases, with 14 bases between. This CDR3 reads CAWSVSQSSHGYTF. CDR3 coding DNA: TGTGCCTGGAGTGTTAGCCAGAGCAGCCATGGCTACACCTTC.

In this sample, this clone turned up once. The chain recombines TRBV12-5 with TRBJ1-5, with D maybe TRBD1 (6 bases). CDR1 is LGHNT, CDR2 FRNRAP, per germline. The CDR3 totals 16 residues. The germline V and J ends were trimmed by 2 bases and 5 bases, with 16 bases remaining between them. CDR3 sequence: CASGLQHREGDQPQHF. DNA for the CDR3: TGTGCTAGTGGTTTGCAGCACAGGGAAGGGGATCAGCCCCAGCATTTT.

The rearrangement links TRBV19 to TRBJ2-4, with a possible D match to TRBD2 (6 bases). Germline assignment: CDR1 LNHDA and CDR2 SQIVND (reference sequence). The V and J ends lost 0 bases and 0 bases respectively, with 18 bases between them. This CDR3 comprises 19 residues. The CDR3 spells CASSIETGGTDIAKNIQYF. CDR3 coding DNA: TGTGCCAGTAGTATAGAAACGGGCGGGACCGATATAGCCAAAAACATTCAGTACTTC.

The chain carries TRBV9 and TRBJ2-5; D may be TRBD2 (7 bases). This CDR3 has 15 residues. Germline CDR1 reads SGDLS; CDR2 reads YYNGEE. The ends were cut back, 0 bases at V and 4 bases at J, with 13 bases in the middle. In DNA, the CDR3 is TGTGCCAGCAGCGTAGAAGGGGGGGGCGGAGAGACCCAGTACTTC. Protein product: CASSVEGGGGETQYF. The full variable domain, completed using reference TRBV9 and TRBJ2-5, is DSGVTQTPKHLITATGQRVTLRCSPRSGDLSVYWYQQSLDQGLQFLIQYYNGEERAKGNILERFSAQQFPDLHSELNLSSLELGDSALYFCASSVEGGGGETQYFGPGTRLLVL.

This sequence joins TRBV9 and TRBJ1-2, with D perhaps matching TRBD1 (5 bases). The CDR3 contains 13 residues. V was pared by 0 bases and J by 4 bases, with 7 bases between. The germline V gene has CDR1 SGDLS and CDR2 YYNGEE. The CDR3 sequence: CASSVARGYGYTF. The CDR3 DNA reads as TGTGCCAGCAGCGTAGCAAGGGGCTATGGCTACACCTTC.

This rearrangement joins TRBV5-8 to TRBJ2-5, with 8 bases matching TRBD1. Germline V gene sequence: CDR1 SGHTS, CDR2 YDEGEE. This CDR3 region has 14 residues. V was clipped by 4 bases and J by 4 bases; unmatched bases: 6. The CDR3 coding sequence is TGTGCCAGCAGCCCGGTGGACAGGGCAGAGACCCAGTACTTC. Its protein product is CASSPVDRAETQYF.

The chain combines TRBV27 with TRBJ1-1; the D gene is possibly TRBD1 (5 bases). Germline V CDR1 and CDR2: MNHEY, SMNVEV (reference sequence). The CDR3 is 15 residues long. The V and J ends lost 3 bases and 0 bases respectively, with 11 bases between them. The CDR3 DNA is TGTGCCAGCAGTTTCGACAGCTCCATGAACACTGAAGCTTTCTTT. It codes for CASSFDSSMNTEAFF.

The chain recombines TRBV7-2 with TRBJ2-3, with a possible D match to TRBD2 (6 bases). Between the trimmed V and J ends, which lost 2 bases and 6 bases, there was a span of 21 bases. Germline assignment: CDR1 SGHTA and CDR2 FQGNSA. This CDR3 comprises 17 residues. CDR3: CASSLTGTRNPTDTQYF. In DNA form, the CDR3 reads TGTGCCAGCAGCTTAACCGGGACTCGGAATCCCACGGATACGCAGTATTTT.

This clone was found once. This rearrangement joins TRBV28 to TRBJ1-4; weak D call: TRBD1 (5 bases). This CDR3 spans 15 amino acids. Germline CDR1 is MDHEN and CDR2 is SYDVKM. Trimming cost V 9 bases and J 6 bases, with 20 bases left between them. The CDR3 loop is CARTRGEIPDEKLFF. CDR3 DNA: TGTGCCAGAACCCGGGGGGAGATCCCTGATGAAAAACTGTTTTTT.

CDR3 protein: CASSHDSRVNTEAFF. CDR3 sequence (DNA): TGCGCCAGCAGCCACGATTCGAGGGTGAACACTGAAGCTTTCTTT. V is TRBV5-1 and J is TRBJ1-1; D gene unclear. The CDR3 covers 15 residues. Germline assignment: CDR1 SGHRS and CDR2 YFSETQ. Trimming shortened V by 4 bases and J by 0 bases, and 13 bases separated the two germline ends.